The 8 T cell receptor beta chains reported below all come from one sample, sequenced in a study of blood T cell repertoires in COVID-19 (TCRdb year 2020). The library was produced with the immunoSEQ multiplex PCR assay. TCRdb re-hosts the immuneACCESS table, in-frame sequences only. Its copies lack some clones; in the studies checked, an unresolved V gene accounts for under half of them, and the cause for the rest is not known. This sample lists around 46,000 clones; 85% to 90% were detected once. Together, the top ten hold 3% to 3.5% of the sample. The sample taken for sequencing was PBMCs or T cells enriched from blood (not recorded which). These receptors came from a woman aged 50 to 65 who had recovered from COVID-19.

The rearrangement links TRBV6-5 to TRBJ1-5, with 7 bases that match TRBD1. V dropped 6 bases and J dropped 1; count of bases not matched to a gene: 3. This CDR3 spans 14 amino acids. CDR1 MNHEY and CDR2 SVGAGI come from the germline V gene. The CDR3 DNA reads TGTGCCAGCAGGACAGGGACAAGCAATCAGCCCCAGCATTTT. Translating it yields CASRTGTSNQPQHF.

The chain links TRBV6-2 or TRBV6-3 to TRBJ2-2; D remains ambiguous. CDR3 length: 13 amino acids. V lost 4 bases and J 5 bases, leaving 8 bases between the germline ends. Germline V CDR1 and CDR2: MNHEY, SVGEGT. The CDR3 bases are TGTGCCAGCAGTTCGGTCTCGACCGGGGAGCTGTTTTTT. Its protein is CASSSVSTGELFF.

This rearrangement joins TRBV7-2 to TRBJ1-2; 8 nucleotides agree with TRBD1. This CDR3 region has 17 residues. V lost 0 bases and J lost 3; bases outside the gene matches: 9. Germline V CDR1 and CDR2: SGHTA, FQGNSA. CDR3 protein: CASSLAYPTGVDYGYTF. DNA of the CDR3: TGTGCCAGCAGCTTAGCCTATCCGACAGGGGTCGACTATGGCTACACCTTC.

This clone was detected once. This chain uses TRBV19 with TRBJ2-3, with a weak D call TRBD2 (5 bases). The ends were cut back, 2 bases at V and 3 bases at J, with 15 bases in the middle. The germline CDR1 and CDR2 sequences are LNHDA and SQIVND (reference sequence). This CDR3 region has 16 residues. The CDR3 reads CASSIQSGRATDTQYF. The CDR3 DNA follows: TGTGCCAGTAGTATACAGTCGGGAAGGGCGACAGATACGCAGTATTTT.

Only one count was recorded for this clone. This rearrangement joins TRBV5-8 to TRBJ2-3; 9 bases agree with TRBD1. This CDR3 spans 14 amino acids. V lost 4 bases, J lost 4 bases, and 4 bases stayed unmatched. The germline V gene encodes CDR1 SGHTS and CDR2 YDEGEE. The CDR3 region has the DNA TGTGCCAGCAGCCCCAGGACAGGGGCAGATACGCAGTATTTT. Its translation is CASSPRTGADTQYF.

This clone has just a few counts. The CDR3 region is CASSPKGQLNEKLFF. The DNA for the CDR3 is TGTGCCAGCAGTCCGAAGGGACAGCTTAATGAAAAACTGTTTTTT. The genes are TRBV7-9 and TRBJ1-4, with 7 nucleotides matching TRBD1. CDR1 is SEHNR, CDR2 FQNEAQ, per germline (reference sequence). The CDR3 is 15 amino acids. J lost 4 bases, V lost 6 bases, and 8 bases had no gene match.

The chain recombines TRBV27 with TRBJ2-7; 8 bases line up with TRBD1. The CDR3 loop spans 14 amino acids. The germline V gene encodes CDR1 MNHEY and CDR2 SMNVEV (reference sequence). The V and J ends lost 5 bases and 6 bases, in that order; junction bases with no gene match: 9. CDR3 amino acids: CASSPLDRAREQYF. In DNA, the CDR3 is TGTGCCAGCAGTCCGCTGGACAGGGCTCGCGAGCAGTACTTC.

The rearrangement uses TRBV10-3 and TRBJ1-1; D is possibly TRBD1 (5 bases). There are 16 residues in the CDR3. Germline lookup yields CDR1 ENHRY and CDR2 SYGVKD. Deletions cut 6 bases from V and 2 bases from J, with 19 bases between. The DNA of the CDR3 is TGTGCCATCAGCCCAAACCCGGCAGGGTTTAACACTGAAGCTTTCTTT. Its protein is CAISPNPAGFNTEAFF.